Listed here is a single T cell receptor (beta chain). The antigen is not known. This specimen comes from a study of CD39 and CD103 CD8 tumor-infiltrating T cells. Study summary: Shown patients: HPV-positive HNSCC, HPV-negative HNSCC, ovarian cancer, melanoma.

DNA input per subset was roughly 10,000 to 110,000 sorted cells. Profiling relied on immunoSEQ multiplex PCR, and the TCRdb table lists in-frame clones only, not all of them. The data hold about 830 clones, with roughly 70% observed a single time. Germline CDR1 reads SQVTM; CDR2 reads ANQGSEA. CDR3 length: 17 residues. Trimming cost V 4 bases and J 2 bases; bases outside gene matches: 10. Findings and caveats of the study: DN TIL clonotypes largely overlapped peripheral memory CD8 repertoires, unlike DP. Compared with DN, SP and blood memory CD8, DP TILs appeared more oligoclonal.

This clonotype was obtained from a human donor with head and neck squamous cell carcinoma. What was sequenced was CD39- CD103+ CD8+ T cells sorted from the tumor. As for subset: CD103+CD39- single-positive CD45RA- CD8 T cells. This rearrangement joins TRBV29-1 to TRBJ2-5, with TRBD2 identical over 13 bases. The CDR3 DNA is TGCAGCGTTGTAAGGACTAGCGGGGGAACTATACAAGAGACCCAGTACTTC. This encodes CSVVRTSGGTIQETQYF.